This TCR beta chain was obtained from a study of lymphopenia after photon versus proton radiotherapy. Between the trimmed V and J ends, which lost 5 bases and 6 bases, there was a span of 14 bases. Germline V gives CDR1 SGHNT, CDR2 YENEEA. CDR3 length equals 14 residues. The method was immunoSEQ multiplex PCR; TCRdb's version includes in-frame clones alone and lacks a portion of them. There are some 70,000 clones in the sample; approximately 87% occur only once, and more than 10% lies in the top ten. This clonotype was obtained from a man aged 80 or over with esophageal cancer. The specimen comprised peripheral blood, sampled from a patient treated with proton-based radiotherapy. The genes are TRBV11-3 and TRBJ2-1; a weak D match, TRBD1 (6 bases). The CDR3 coding sequence is TGTGCCAGCAGCCCGTACGACAGGCCCAATGAGCAGTTCTTC. Encoded protein: CASSPYDRPNEQFF.